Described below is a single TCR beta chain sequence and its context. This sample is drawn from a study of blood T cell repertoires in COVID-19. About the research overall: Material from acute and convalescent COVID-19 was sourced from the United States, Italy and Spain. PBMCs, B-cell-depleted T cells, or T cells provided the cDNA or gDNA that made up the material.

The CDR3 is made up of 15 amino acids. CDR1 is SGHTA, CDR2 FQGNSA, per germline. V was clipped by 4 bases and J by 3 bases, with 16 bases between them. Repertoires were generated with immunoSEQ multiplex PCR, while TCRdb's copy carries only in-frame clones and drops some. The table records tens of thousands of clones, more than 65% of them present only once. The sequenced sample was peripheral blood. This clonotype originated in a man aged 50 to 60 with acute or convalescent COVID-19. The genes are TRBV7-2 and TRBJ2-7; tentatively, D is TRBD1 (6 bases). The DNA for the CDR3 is TGTGCCAGCAGCTGGCCTGACAGGTCTATCTACGAGCAGTACTTC. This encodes CASSWPDRSIYEQYF.